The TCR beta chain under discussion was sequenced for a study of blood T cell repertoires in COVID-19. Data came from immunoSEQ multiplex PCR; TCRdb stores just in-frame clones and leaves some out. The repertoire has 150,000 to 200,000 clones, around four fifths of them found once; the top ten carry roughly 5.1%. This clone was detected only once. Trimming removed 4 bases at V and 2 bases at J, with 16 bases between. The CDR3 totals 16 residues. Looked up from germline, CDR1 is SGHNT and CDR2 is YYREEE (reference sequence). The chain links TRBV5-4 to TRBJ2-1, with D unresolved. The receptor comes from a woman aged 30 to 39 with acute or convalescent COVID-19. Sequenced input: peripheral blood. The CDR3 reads CASSKPRQMAYNEQFF. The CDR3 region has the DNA TGTGCCAGCAGCAAGCCGAGGCAGATGGCCTACAATGAGCAGTTCTTC.